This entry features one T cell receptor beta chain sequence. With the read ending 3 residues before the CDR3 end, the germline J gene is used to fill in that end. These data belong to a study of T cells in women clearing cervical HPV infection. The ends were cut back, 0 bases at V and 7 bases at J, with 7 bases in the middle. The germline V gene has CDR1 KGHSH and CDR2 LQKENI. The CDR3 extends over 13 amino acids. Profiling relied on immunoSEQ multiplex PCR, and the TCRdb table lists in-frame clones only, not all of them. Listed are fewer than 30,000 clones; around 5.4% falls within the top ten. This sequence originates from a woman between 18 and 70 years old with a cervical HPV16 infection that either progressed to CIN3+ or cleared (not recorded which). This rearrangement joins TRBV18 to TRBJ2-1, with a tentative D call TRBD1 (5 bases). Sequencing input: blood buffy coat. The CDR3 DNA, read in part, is TGTGCCAGCTCACCACCGGGGCCGAATGAG. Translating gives CASSPPGPNE. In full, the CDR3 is CASSPPGPNEQFF.